This TCR beta chain was identified in a study of blood T cell repertoires in COVID-19. For the study at large: From T cells, B-cell-depleted T cells, or PBMCs came the material, which was cDNA or gDNA.

In the study's own analysis: The authors estimated nucleated cell counts from reference gene primer amplification. The data were produced by immunoSEQ multiplex PCR, yet TCRdb's version contains in-frame clones alone and is incomplete. V and J calls plus clone size are reproduced from that table; the DNA served to infer D and trimming. This sample has 140,000 to 150,000 clones, with around 81% found just once. Germline V gives CDR1 SQVTM, CDR2 ANQGSEA. This CDR3 is built from 13 residues. The V end lost 0 bases, the J end lost 6 bases, and 9 bases lay between the germline ends. The chain links TRBV29-1 to TRBJ1-5; D call uncertain. This sequence was found in a man between 60 and 70 years old with active or convalescent COVID-19. The sequenced sample consisted of peripheral blood. The CDR3 DNA sequence: TGCAGCGTTGAAGATGGCCCTGGTCAGCCCCAGCATTTT. This sequence encodes CSVEDGPGQPQHF. The whole variable domain, filled in from reference TRBV29-1 and TRBJ1-5, reads SAVISQKPSRDICQRGTSLTIQCQVDSQVTMMFWYRQQPGQSLTLIATANQGSEATYESGFVIDKFPISRPNLTFSTLTVSNMSPEDSSIYLCSVEDGPGQPQHFGDGTRLSIL.